The source of this T cell receptor (beta chain) is a study of T cell responses to AZD1222 COVID-19 vaccine. Study findings and constraints: Donors, mostly white British, included more females; clonal diversity was possibly underestimated.

Using immunoSEQ multiplex PCR, the repertoire was profiled, and TCRdb retains in-frame clones only, with some absent. The sample lists 150,000 or so clones, about nine tenths seen once, with approximately 3.6% in the top ten. Second-dose groups at about 4 or about 12 weeks were pooled. As concerns this clone: Its specificity is not known.

V was pared by 6 bases and J by 0 bases, with 12 bases between. The CDR3 loop spans 13 amino acids. Germline V gives CDR1 SQVTM, CDR2 ANQGSEA. The material sequenced was peripheral blood, taken 28 days after the second AZD1222 dose. The rearrangement links TRBV29-1 to TRBJ2-7; D gene unclear. The sequence came from an adult who received the AZD1222 COVID-19 vaccine. CDR3 bases: TGCAGCGTAGTAAGTTGGAGCTCCTACGAGCAGTACTTC. Its translation is CSVVSWSSYEQYF.